The 32 T cell receptor beta chains presented below share a single source sample, sequenced in a study of blood T cell repertoires in COVID-19. Sequencing used immunoSEQ multiplex PCR; TCRdb keeps in-frame clones, though not all of them. The table lists about 250,000 clones, roughly nine tenths of them singletons. The sequenced sample consisted of peripheral blood. These receptors came from a young man with active or convalescent COVID-19.

The DNA for the CDR3 is TGTGCCAGCAGCTTATCCCCAGGGGACTACGAGCAGTACTTC. Its protein product is CASSLSPGDYEQYF. V and J are TRBV7-6 and TRBJ2-7, with D perhaps TRBD1 (6 bases). The V gene's germline CDR1 is SGHVS and CDR2 FNYEAQ. Trimming stripped 2 bases from V and 3 bases from J, with 11 bases between. This CDR3 region has 14 residues.

In its sample, this clone was seen a few times. The rearrangement links TRBV7-9 to TRBJ2-7; no firm D call. The CDR3 totals 14 residues. V lost 1 base and J lost 5, with 12 bases in between. Germline loops: CDR1 SEHNR, CDR2 FQNEAQ (reference sequence). The CDR3 region has the DNA TGTGCCAGCAGCTTAGACCAACATTACAACGAGCAGTACTTC. Translation: CASSLDQHYNEQYF.

This sequence joins TRBV29-1 and TRBJ1-1; 7 bases are shared with TRBD1. Unmatched junction bases numbered 8, after V lost 5 bases and J lost 5 bases. Per the germline V gene, CDR1 is SQVTM and CDR2 is ANQGSEA. The CDR3 extends over 13 amino acids. The chain's CDR3 is CSVPPTGMTEAFF. The CDR3 nucleotides are TGCAGCGTTCCCCCGACAGGGATGACTGAAGCTTTCTTT.

This clone was observed once. Written as DNA, the CDR3 is TGTGCCAGCAGTTTCTTGGCGGGCTCCTACAATGAGCAGTTCTTC. Encoded protein: CASSFLAGSYNEQFF. This chain joins TRBV27 and TRBJ2-1, with a tentative D call TRBD2 (5 bases). The CDR3 consists of 15 residues. Deletions cut 3 bases from V and 0 bases from J, with 9 bases between. Per the germline V gene, CDR1 is MNHEY and CDR2 is SMNVEV (reference sequence).

The chain links TRBV9 to TRBJ2-1, with TRBD1 identical over 7 bases. Unmatched junction bases numbered 5, after V lost 3 bases and J lost 8 bases. In germline, CDR1 is SGDLS, CDR2 YYNGEE. The CDR3 runs to 13 residues. The CDR3 loop reads CASSARQGYEQFF. The CDR3 region has the DNA TGTGCCAGCAGCGCGAGACAGGGTTATGAGCAGTTCTTC.

A single count supports this clone. The chain has TRBV10-1 and TRBJ1-1; D is unclear. V was pared by 5 bases and J by 1 base, with 11 bases between. The germline V gene encodes CDR1 WNHNN and CDR2 SYGVQD (reference sequence). This CDR3 region has 14 residues. In nucleotides, the CDR3 is TGCGCCAGCAGTTCCGGCAGCGGGAACACTGAAGCTTTCTTT. Translating gives CASSSGSGNTEAFF.

This chain links TRBV27 with TRBJ2-7; D might be TRBD1 (7 bases). This CDR3 comprises 12 residues. Per the germline V gene, CDR1 is MNHEY and CDR2 is SMNVEV (reference sequence). With 4 bases removed from V and 11 bases from J, the gap between germline ends came to 15 bases. This CDR3 reads CASSSGGRMEYF. In DNA form, the CDR3 reads TGTGCCAGCAGTTCAGGGGGGCGGATGGAGTACTTC.

This clone was seen a few times. The rearrangement uses TRBV5-1 and TRBJ1-5, with 7 positions matching TRBD1. Germline V gene lookup returns CDR1 SGHRS and CDR2 YFSETQ. This CDR3 has 14 amino acids. V dropped 5 bases and J dropped 7; count of bases not matched to a gene: 9. Here the CDR3 reads CASSPTGDGQPQHF. In nucleotides, the CDR3 is TGCGCCAGCAGTCCTACAGGGGACGGACAGCCCCAGCATTTT.

The table lists this clone with a few counts. Here the CDR3 reads CASSQTRTGSQPQHF. DNA for the CDR3: TGTGCCAGCAGTCAAACCCGGACAGGGAGTCAGCCCCAGCATTTT. The J gene is TRBJ1-5, the V gene TRBV6-5; 8 positions match TRBD1. The CDR3 covers 15 residues. The ends lost 5 bases at V and 6 bases at J; junction bases unmatched: 9. The V gene's germline CDR1 is MNHEY and CDR2 SVGAGI.

The gene calls are TRBV6-1 and TRBJ1-2, with a weak D call TRBD1 (5 bases). The CDR3 runs to 16 residues. Trimming took 4 bases from V and 0 from J, leaving 15 bases between them. CDR1 and CDR2 (germline): MNHNS, SASEGT. DNA of the CDR3: TGTGCCAGCAGTGCCAGCCCGGGGGGAGCTAACTATGGCTACACCTTC. Translation gives CASSASPGGANYGYTF.

The V call is TRBV4-3, the J call TRBJ2-3, with D maybe TRBD1 (7 bases). The CDR3 totals 17 residues. V was clipped by 3 bases and J by 1 base, with 17 bases between them. In germline, CDR1 is LGHNA, CDR2 YSLEER. Here the CDR3 DNA reads TGCGCCAGCAGCCATACGGGGGACAGTAAGGGCACAGATACGCAGTATTTT. It specifies CASSHTGDSKGTDTQYF.

The V gene is TRBV5-4, the J gene TRBJ2-4; 8 bases are a match to TRBD2. CDR3 length: 14 residues. V was pared by 4 bases and J by 4 bases, with 4 bases of the junction left unmatched. Germline assignment: CDR1 SGHNT and CDR2 YYREEE (reference sequence). CDR3 nucleotide sequence: TGTGCCAGCAGCCCGGAGCGGGGGAAAAACATTCAGTACTTC. Protein sequence: CASSPERGKNIQYF.

The J gene is TRBJ2-2, the V gene TRBV10-3; TRBD1 aligns across 7 bases. This CDR3 spans 12 amino acids. Looked up from germline, CDR1 is ENHRY and CDR2 is SYGVKD. J was trimmed by 3 bases and V by 11 bases; bases with no gene match: 3. The CDR3 region has the DNA TGTGCCTCGCAGGGGGACACCGGGGAGCTGTTTTTT. This translates into CASQGDTGELFF.

This clone was detected once. The chain employs TRBV19 and TRBJ2-5, with 8 nucleotides matching TRBD2. Losses at the gene ends were 3 bases for V and 4 bases for J; bases not matched to a gene: 7. CDR1 LNHDA and CDR2 SQIVND come from the germline V gene (reference sequence). This CDR3 spans 15 amino acids. CDR3 loop: CASSMEAGGGETQYF. The CDR3 coding sequence is TGTGCCAGTAGTATGGAGGCGGGAGGAGGAGAGACCCAGTACTTC.

The chain employs TRBV6-2 or TRBV6-3 and TRBJ2-7; 7 nucleotides line up with TRBD1. The CDR3 sequence is 17 residues long. Germline loops: CDR1 MNHEY, CDR2 SVGEGT. V shed 0 bases and J 3 bases; nucleotides not matched to a gene: 11. The CDR3 sequence is CASSYSRDSRRVYEQYF. As DNA, the CDR3 is TGTGCCAGCAGTTACTCCCGGGACAGCCGTCGTGTCTACGAGCAGTACTTC.

This sequence joins TRBV5-1 and TRBJ2-3; the match to TRBD1 covers 10 bases. After removal of 7 bases from V and 5 bases from J, the junction contained 7 bases not matched to a gene. This CDR3 comprises 14 residues. Looked up from germline, CDR1 is SGHRS and CDR2 is YFSETQ. In nucleotides, the CDR3 is TGCGCCAGCTTTGGGACAGGGGCGGTAGATACGCAGTATTTT. Its protein product is CASFGTGAVDTQYF.

The chain combines TRBV6-6 with TRBJ1-5; 8 nucleotides line up with TRBD1. The CDR3 is made up of 15 amino acids. V dropped 6 bases and J dropped 2; count of bases not matched to a gene: 6. Germline lookup yields CDR1 MNHNY and CDR2 SVGAGI (reference sequence). In DNA, the CDR3 is TGTGCCAGCAGCCCCGCACAGGGGGGCAATCAGCCCCAGCATTTT. Translation gives CASSPAQGGNQPQHF.

J is TRBJ1-1 and V is TRBV6-5; tentative D call: TRBD1 (5 bases). Germline V gene data show CDR1 as MNHEY and CDR2 as SVGAGI. This CDR3 has 13 residues. V was pared by 2 bases and J by 8 bases, with 12 bases between. CDR3 coding DNA: TGTGCCAGCAGTTACCGGGCGGGGGTCGAAGCTTTCTTT. It specifies CASSYRAGVEAFF.

V and J are TRBV3-1 (or the pseudogene TRBV3-2) and TRBJ2-3, with D maybe TRBD1 (5 bases). CDR3 size: 15 residues. V was pared by 8 bases and J by 0 bases, with 15 bases between. CDR1 and CDR2 from the germline V gene are LGHDT and YNNKEL (reference sequence). The DNA for the CDR3 is TGTGCCAGCTCGAAGGTTGGGGCTAGCACAGATACGCAGTATTTT. It translates to CASSKVGASTDTQYF.

This chain joins TRBV12-2 and TRBJ2-1; the listed D gene, TRBD2, was not tested against the DNA. TRBV12-2 is classified as a pseudogene. CDR3 length: 16 amino acids. The DNA of the CDR3 is TGTGCAAGTCGCTTCGGGAGCGGGAGACTCTACAATGAGCAGTTCTTC. It codes for CASRFGSGRLYNEQFF.

The chain combines TRBV4-2 with TRBJ1-6; no reliable D call. CDR1 and CDR2 (germline): LGHNA, YNFKEQ. The CDR3 is made up of 12 amino acids. V dropped 0 bases and J dropped 9 bases, with 3 bases sitting between them. CDR3 sequence reads: CASSQDRSPLHF. The CDR3, as DNA: TGTGCCAGCAGCCAAGATCGTTCACCCCTCCACTTT.

This clone was found once. The chain links TRBV7-9 to TRBJ1-1; 11 bases are a match to TRBD1. CDR3 length equals 16 residues. The V gene end was trimmed by 2 bases and the J gene end by 5 bases; junction bases not matched to a gene: 7. Germline-derived CDR1 and CDR2 are SEHNR and FQNEAQ (reference sequence). Here the CDR3 reads CASSLLGTGGRTEAFF. CDR3 DNA sequence: TGTGCCAGCAGCTTATTAGGGACAGGGGGAAGGACTGAAGCTTTCTTT.

This chain connects TRBV7-9 to TRBJ1-2, with D possibly matching TRBD1 (5 bases). Trimming stripped 2 bases from V and 7 bases from J, with 11 bases between. This CDR3 spans 13 amino acids. Germline values: CDR1 SEHNR, CDR2 FQNEAQ (reference sequence). The CDR3 sequence: CASSLPGVIGYTF. CDR3 nucleotide sequence: TGTGCCAGCAGCTTACCGGGGGTTATTGGCTACACCTTC.

The table lists this clone with a count of one. The rearrangement joins TRBV12-3 or TRBV12-4 to TRBJ1-2, with D hard to call. Trimming took 5 bases from V and 5 from J, leaving 9 bases between them. The CDR3 length is 12 residues. The CDR3 DNA sequence: TGTGCCAGCAGTGTAGACTGGTATGGCTACACCTTC. Its translation is CASSVDWYGYTF.

The chain combines TRBV4-2 with TRBJ2-7, with 9 bases aligning to TRBD2. Germline V gene data show CDR1 as LGHNA and CDR2 as YNFKEQ. The CDR3 covers 16 residues. V lost 2 bases, J lost 5 bases, and 10 bases stayed unmatched. This CDR3 reads CASSQLPSGAFDEQYF. DNA of the CDR3: TGTGCCAGCAGCCAATTACCTAGCGGGGCGTTTGACGAGCAGTACTTC.

V gene TRBV19 combines with J gene TRBJ1-2; a weak D match, TRBD1 (5 bases). The ends were cut back, 5 bases at V and 7 bases at J, with 11 bases in the middle. Germline lookup yields CDR1 LNHDA and CDR2 SQIVND (reference sequence). The CDR3 is made up of 12 amino acids. CDR3 region: CASSSSRAGYTF. CDR3 in DNA: TGTGCCAGTAGTTCATCCAGGGCTGGCTACACCTTC.

The V and J genes are TRBV19 and TRBJ1-3; a weak D match, TRBD1 (6 bases). This CDR3 is 15 amino acids long. Germline V lookup: CDR1 LNHDA, CDR2 SQIVND (reference sequence). The ends were cut back, 3 bases at V and 0 bases at J, with 9 bases in the middle. The CDR3 spells CASSIGRGSGNTIYF. CDR3 in DNA: TGTGCCAGTAGTATCGGCAGGGGCTCTGGAAACACCATATATTTT.

This chain uses TRBV12-3 or TRBV12-4 with TRBJ2-1, with D perhaps TRBD2 (6 bases). With 2 bases removed from V and 15 bases from J, the gap between germline ends came to 11 bases. This CDR3 has 11 amino acids. In DNA form, the CDR3 reads TGTGCCAGCAGTTTAACTAGCAATCTGTTCTTC. Translating gives CASSLTSNLFF.

The CDR3 region has the DNA TGCGCCAGCAGCCAACAGCGAGACAGGAGCTACGAGCAGTACTTC. This sequence encodes CASSQQRDRSYEQYF. The rearrangement uses TRBV4-3 and TRBJ2-7; TRBD1 is a possible D gene (6 bases). Trimming cost V 2 bases and J 3 bases, with 14 bases left between them. There are 15 residues in the CDR3. The germline V gene has CDR1 LGHNA and CDR2 YSLEER.

This clone has just one count. The chain carries TRBV15 and TRBJ2-5; 8 bases agree with TRBD2. V lost 1 base and J lost 5; bases outside the gene matches: 9. The CDR3 length is 16 residues. Germline loops: CDR1 LNHNV, CDR2 YYDKDF (reference sequence). CDR3 region: CATSRGGRTMGETQYF. CDR3 bases: TGTGCCACCAGCAGAGGCGGGAGGACTATGGGGGAGACCCAGTACTTC.

The chain is built from TRBV10-3 and TRBJ1-1, with D maybe TRBD1 (6 bases). Germline lookup yields CDR1 ENHRY and CDR2 SYGVKD. The V and J ends lost 3 bases and 7 bases respectively, with 9 bases between them. The CDR3 has 12 residues. Written as DNA, the CDR3 is TGTGCCATCAGTGACCCACAGGGTGAAGCTTTCTTT. Amino acids: CAISDPQGEAFF.

The rearrangement joins TRBV7-9 to TRBJ2-1, with D maybe TRBD2 (7 bases). CDR3 size: 14 residues. Trimming cost V 10 bases and J 5 bases, with 18 bases left between them. CDR1 is SEHNR, CDR2 FQNEAQ, per germline (reference sequence). The CDR3 nucleotides are TGTGCCATCGCGTCGAGGGAGGGGGACAATGAGCAGTTCTTC. Its protein product is CAIASREGDNEQFF.